This T cell receptor beta chain was obtained from a study of T cell repertoires in cytomegalovirus infection. On the study more broadly: Public TCR beta signatures were indicative of both CMV infection and a matching HLA type. Study results and caveats: Cumulative frequency (of public TCR beta family members) identified carriers of CMV plus the relevant HLA. Dominating the ex vivo response were TCR beta clonotypes that were CMV-specific and HLA-C-restricted.

CDR3 size: 15 residues. With V trimmed by 2 bases and J by 5 bases, 4 bases remained unmatched. Germline V gene lookup returns CDR1 SNHLY and CDR2 FYNNEI. In TCRdb, the reads were re-called with MiXCR into one record per CDR3 protein. Among about 700,000 distinct CDR3 sequences listed, roughly 33% were seen once. With regard to this clonotype: Its antigen remains unidentified.

The chain carries TRBV2 and TRBJ1-4; the match to TRBD1 covers 8 bases. This TCR came from a human donor in good health (CMV status not recorded). Some clones in this sample may be carry-over from other donors' samples. The sample in question was cultured PBMCs, obtained from culture after CMV antigen stimulation. The chain's CDR3 is CASSEYQGANEKLFF. For the CDR3, the DNA is TGTGCCAGCAGTGAATATCAGGGGGCGAATGAAAAACTGTTTTTT.